This T cell receptor beta chain was identified during a study of blood T cell repertoires in COVID-19. Germline loops: CDR1 MNHEY, CDR2 SVGEGT. The CDR3 runs 14 residues. Trimming took 6 bases from V and 0 from J, leaving 9 bases between them. Only in-frame clones appear in the TCRdb table, and some are missing; sequencing was by immunoSEQ multiplex PCR. The table has approximately 270,000 clones, 84% seen once; the top ten hold approximately 15%. J is TRBJ1-5 and V is TRBV6-2 or TRBV6-3; D unclear. This receptor was obtained from a person aged 65-85 years with COVID-19, enrolled during active disease. Input material: peripheral blood. The CDR3 DNA sequence: TGTGCCAGCAGCCCCCACAATAGCAATCAGCCCCAGCATTTT. Translated: CASSPHNSNQPQHF.